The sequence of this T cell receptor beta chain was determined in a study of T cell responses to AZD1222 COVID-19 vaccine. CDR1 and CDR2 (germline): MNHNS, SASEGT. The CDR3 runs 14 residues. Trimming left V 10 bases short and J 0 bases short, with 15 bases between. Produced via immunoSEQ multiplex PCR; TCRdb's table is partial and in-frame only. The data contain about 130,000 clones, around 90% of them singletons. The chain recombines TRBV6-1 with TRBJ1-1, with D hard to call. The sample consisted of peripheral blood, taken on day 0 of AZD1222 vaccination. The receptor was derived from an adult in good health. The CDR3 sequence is CATIIGGMNTEAFF. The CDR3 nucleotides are TGTGCCACCATAATCGGAGGGATGAACACTGAAGCTTTCTTT.